This section outlines one TCR beta chain sequence together with its context. The source of the sample is a study of blood T cell repertoires in COVID-19. The CDR3 length is 13 residues. The V gene's germline CDR1 is KGHSH and CDR2 LQKENI. V gave up 6 bases and J gave up 1 base, with 9 bases separating them. Donors in Cohort 3 who had recovered were those with two negative PCRs, healthcare professional clearance, or resolution of their symptoms. The repertoire was sequenced with immunoSEQ multiplex PCR; TCRdb's copy has only in-frame clones and lacks some. Among about 220,000 clones listed, about 79% were seen once.

The material sequenced was PBMCs or T cells enriched from blood (not recorded which). This clonotype originated in a woman in her fifties or sixties who had recovered from COVID-19. This sequence joins TRBV18 and TRBJ1-1; D is possibly TRBD1 (6 bases). The CDR3 is CASSLTGNTEAFF. For the CDR3, the DNA is TGTGCCAGCTCTTTGACAGGGAACACTGAAGCTTTCTTT.